Below, 25 T cell receptor beta chains from the same sample are listed, as sequenced in a study of T-cell memory formation after mild COVID-19. TCRdb called the 5' RACE reads again in MiXCR, with one record for every CDR3 protein. The sample contains some 130,000 distinct CDR3 sequences, 16% of which appear only once. The material sequenced was PBMCs or a T cell subset sorted from them (not recorded which). The source of these receptors is an adult woman who had mild COVID-19 (a few samples of this study predate the infection). Cell type and time point are not known.

This clonotype appeared a few times. The gene calls are TRBV6-2 or TRBV6-3 and TRBJ2-7; D gene unclear. Germline-derived CDR1 and CDR2 are MNHEY and SVGEGT. The CDR3 is 12 residues long. The V end lost 4 bases, the J end lost 4 bases, and 8 bases lay between the germline ends. The CDR3 is CASSSETYEQYF. The CDR3, as DNA: TGTGCCAGCAGTTCCGAGACTTACGAGCAGTACTTC.

V and J are TRBV12-3 or TRBV12-4 and TRBJ1-2, with 9 bases aligning to TRBD1. V dropped 4 bases and J dropped 8; count of bases not matched to a gene: 8. The CDR3 has 14 residues. The CDR3 bases are TGTGCCAGCAGTTCCCGGGACAGGGAGGGCGGCTACACCTTC. It is translated as CASSSRDREGGYTF.

This clonotype was picked up a small number of times. The chain recombines TRBV11-2 with TRBJ2-5; no firm D call. Between the trimmed V and J ends, which lost 1 base and 1 base, there was a span of 4 bases. Looked up from germline, CDR1 is SGHAT and CDR2 is FQNNGV. CDR3 size: 13 residues. CDR3 in amino acids: CASSLGSQETQYF. The CDR3 nucleotides are TGTGCCAGCAGCTTAGGATCCCAAGAGACCCAGTACTTC.

This chain joins TRBV4-2 and TRBJ2-3; 15 bases fit TRBD2. The trim removed 4 bases at V and 4 bases at J, leaving 3 bases unmatched. Germline CDR1 LGHNA, CDR2 YNFKEQ. The CDR3 length is 16 residues. For the CDR3, the DNA is TGTGCCAGCAGCCGGACTAGCGGGGGGGCAGCAGATACGCAGTATTTT. Protein product: CASSRTSGGAADTQYF.

The rearrangement uses TRBV7-2 and TRBJ2-3, with a tentative D call TRBD2 (5 bases). Trimming removed 6 bases at V and 0 bases at J, with 10 bases between. This CDR3 comprises 14 residues. Germline-derived CDR1 and CDR2 are SGHTA and FQGNSA. CDR3 coding DNA: TGTGCCAGCAGAATCGACTACAGCACAGATACGCAGTATTTT. It yields the protein CASRIDYSTDTQYF. Combining the CDR3 with reference TRBV7-2 and TRBJ2-3 gives the whole variable domain GAGVSQSPSNKVTEKGKDVELRCDPISGHTALYWYRQSLGQGLEFLIYFQGNSAPDKSGLPSDRFSAERTGGSVSTLTIQRTQQEDSAVYLCASRIDYSTDTQYFGPGTRLTVL.

The genes are TRBV20-1 and TRBJ2-1; 7 positions match TRBD2. J gave up 7 bases and V 1 base, and 1 base lay outside the gene matches. Germline CDR1 DFQATT, CDR2 SNEGSKA (reference sequence). The CDR3 loop spans 12 amino acids. CDR3 in DNA: TGCAGTGCTAGAGGACTAGCTAATGAGCAGTTCTTC. This translates into CSARGLANEQFF.

This clonotype occurred a few times. The V gene is TRBV12-3 or TRBV12-4, the J gene TRBJ2-2; D gene uncertain. This CDR3 has 11 residues. V dropped 4 bases and J dropped 10 bases, with 7 bases sitting between them. This CDR3 is CASSSTMELFF. CDR3 DNA sequence: TGTGCCAGCAGTTCTACGATGGAGCTGTTTTTT.

The chain has TRBV11-1 and TRBJ2-5, with D perhaps assigned TRBD1 or TRBD2 (6 bases each). The CDR3 runs to 15 residues. V shed 5 bases and J shed 5 bases, with 18 bases lying between them. CDR1 and CDR2 from the germline V gene are SGHAT and FQDESV (reference sequence). Here the CDR3 reads CASSTWGQGTETQYF. The CDR3 DNA reads as TGTGCCAGCAGCACATGGGGGCAAGGGACTGAGACCCAGTACTTC.

V usage is TRBV24-1 and J usage is TRBJ2-7, with 9 bases identical to TRBD2. Germline CDR1 KGHDR, CDR2 SFDVKD. This CDR3 region has 16 residues. Trimming cost V 4 bases and J 0 bases; bases outside gene matches: 6. CDR3 sequence (DNA): TGTGCCACCAGTGACCCAGCGGGAGGAAACTCCTACGAGCAGTACTTC. Encoded protein: CATSDPAGGNSYEQYF.

This sequence joins TRBV20-1 and TRBJ1-1; TRBD1 is a possible D gene (6 bases). The germline CDR1 and CDR2 sequences are DFQATT and SNEGSKA (reference sequence). The ends were cut back, 5 bases at V and 3 bases at J, with 13 bases in the middle. The CDR3 is made up of 13 amino acids. The CDR3 sequence: CSARRTEYTEAFF. The CDR3 nucleotides are TGCAGTGCTCGGAGGACAGAGTACACTGAAGCTTTCTTT.

A few counts support this clonotype. The chain couples TRBV4-3 to TRBJ2-5, with D hard to call. CDR1 is LGHNA and CDR2 is YSLEER in the germline V gene. This CDR3 spans 15 amino acids. Trimming shortened V by 0 bases and J by 2 bases, and 10 bases separated the two germline ends. CDR3 loop: CASSQDGRIQETQYF. CDR3 in DNA: TGCGCCAGCAGCCAAGACGGACGGATACAAGAGACCCAGTACTTC.

The chain's CDR3 is CSARNGASGTDTQYF. In DNA form, the CDR3 reads TGCAGTGCTAGGAATGGGGCTAGCGGCACAGATACGCAGTATTTT. This chain uses TRBV20-1 with TRBJ2-3; D is perhaps TRBD2 (6 bases). V was shortened by 3 bases and J by 1 base, with 14 bases between the two germline ends. CDR1 is DFQATT and CDR2 is SNEGSKA in the germline V gene (reference sequence). The CDR3 totals 15 residues.

The chain joins TRBV5-1 to TRBJ2-6; no clear D. Trimming shortened V by 4 bases and J by 4 bases, and 12 bases separated the two germline ends. The CDR3 extends over 15 amino acids. Germline V gene data show CDR1 as SGHRS and CDR2 as YFSETQ. The CDR3 sequence is CASSPDLAGANVLTF. In DNA, the CDR3 is TGCGCCAGCAGCCCCGACCTGGCGGGGGCCAACGTCCTGACTTTC.

The CDR3 coding sequence is TGTGCCAGCTCACCACCGGGTACTAGCGGGAGCTACAATGAGCAGTTCTTC. Translated: CASSPPGTSGSYNEQFF. The V call is TRBV18, the J call TRBJ2-1; 11 bases agree with TRBD2. The CDR3 covers 17 residues. Unmatched junction bases numbered 4, after V lost 0 bases and J lost 3 bases. CDR1 KGHSH and CDR2 LQKENI come from the germline V gene.

This clonotype was observed at least ten times. The gene calls are TRBV6-2 or TRBV6-3 and TRBJ2-3, with D perhaps TRBD2 (6 bases). The CDR3 is 15 amino acids. CDR1 is MNHEY and CDR2 is SVGEGT in the germline V gene. Trimming stripped 5 bases from V and 1 base from J, with 13 bases between. The CDR3 DNA reads as TGTGCCAGCAGTCCGGGGGACTGGCGCACAGATACGCAGTATTTT. Translation: CASSPGDWRTDTQYF.

This clonotype showed up just a few times. This rearrangement joins TRBV29-1 to TRBJ2-1; possible D gene TRBD2, 5 bases. The CDR3 extends over 15 amino acids. V lost 5 bases and J 8 bases, leaving 22 bases between the germline ends. Looked up from germline, CDR1 is SQVTM and CDR2 is ANQGSEA. DNA for the CDR3: TGCAGCGTTCCGGACTTTAGGGCCCTGAGTGATGAGCAGTTCTTC. Amino acids: CSVPDFRALSDEQFF.

The chain uses TRBV5-1 and TRBJ2-5; 7 nucleotides line up with TRBD1. In germline, CDR1 is SGHRS, CDR2 YFSETQ. V gave up 4 bases and J gave up 4 bases; unmatched junction bases: 7. The length of the CDR3 is 14 residues. CDR3 sequence: CASSPDAGGETQYF. The CDR3 DNA reads TGCGCCAGCAGCCCGGACGCAGGGGGAGAGACCCAGTACTTC.

A few counts support this clonotype. The V call is TRBV11-2, the J call TRBJ2-7, with D possibly TRBD2 on 5 matching bases. Germline-derived CDR1 and CDR2 are SGHAT and FQNNGV. Trimming removed 2 bases from V and 3 bases from J, with 14 bases in between. This CDR3 is built from 15 residues. The CDR3 nucleotides are TGTGCCAGCAGCTTACTCGCCCTTGGGAGCTACGAGCAGTACTTC. Encoded protein: CASSLLALGSYEQYF.

J is TRBJ1-1 and V is TRBV20-1; D is perhaps TRBD1 (5 bases). V lost 1 base and J 2 bases, leaving 26 bases between the germline ends. This CDR3 spans 19 amino acids. CDR1 DFQATT and CDR2 SNEGSKA come from the germline V gene (reference sequence). CDR3 in DNA: TGCAGTGCTAGAGGTGGGACTGAGGCGGGAGTGTGGGGAAACACTGAAGCTTTCTTT. Residues: CSARGGTEAGVWGNTEAFF.

In the case of this clonotype: A junction end diverges from the germline sequence, so it may reflect a read error. This rearrangement joins TRBV13 to TRBJ1-6, with D unresolved. CDR3 size: 12 residues. Germline V gives CDR1 PRHDT, CDR2 FYEKMQ (reference sequence). Here the CDR3 DNA reads TGTGCCAGCAGCTTAAACGAGGGTACTATCCAATTT. It yields the protein CASSLNEGTIQF.

This rearrangement joins TRBV12-3 or TRBV12-4 to TRBJ1-2; D unresolved. V was shortened by 5 bases and J by 5 bases, with 9 bases between the two germline ends. This CDR3 region has 12 residues. The CDR3 loop is CASSGVSYGYTF. CDR3 sequence (DNA): TGTGCCAGCAGTGGAGTTAGTTATGGCTACACCTTC.

There are a few counts of this clonotype. V is TRBV7-8 and J is TRBJ2-1, with D perhaps TRBD2 (5 bases). The CDR3 is made up of 18 amino acids. Per germline, CDR1 SGHVS and CDR2 FQNEAQ. The V and J ends lost 5 bases and 0 bases respectively, with 20 bases between them. The CDR3 is CASSVPSGFPSSYNEQFF. The CDR3 DNA follows: TGTGCCAGCAGCGTACCAAGCGGATTCCCGAGCTCCTACAATGAGCAGTTCTTC.

This clonotype came up a few times. This rearrangement joins TRBV27 to TRBJ1-1; unclear D gene. Trimming stripped 3 bases from V and 0 bases from J, with 20 bases between. Germline V CDR1 and CDR2: MNHEY, SMNVEV (reference sequence). The CDR3 length is 18 residues. The CDR3 nucleotides are TGTGCCAGCAGTTTCGCCCCGGGCGGGAGGAGGATGAACACTGAAGCTTTCTTT. It codes for CASSFAPGGRRMNTEAFF.

This clonotype occurred many times. V gene TRBV5-4 combines with J gene TRBJ2-4; possible D gene TRBD1, 6 bases. Trimming left V 1 base short and J 5 bases short, with 13 bases between. Germline-derived CDR1 and CDR2 are SGHNT and YYREEE (reference sequence). This CDR3 has 15 residues. The CDR3 DNA reads as TGTGCCAGCAGCTTGTATCCAGGGGCCCAAAACATTCAGTACTTC. Its translation is CASSLYPGAQNIQYF.

This clonotype turned up a few times. The chain links TRBV5-4 to TRBJ2-1; tentatively, D is TRBD1 or TRBD2 (5 bases each). Germline assignment: CDR1 SGHNT and CDR2 YYREEE (reference sequence). V was pared by 4 bases and J by 6 bases, with 17 bases between. The CDR3 is made up of 15 amino acids. The CDR3 DNA is TGTGCCAGCAGCCTACCTACCGGGACCACCAATGAGCAGTTCTTC. Translating it yields CASSLPTGTTNEQFF.